This entry lists 21 T cell receptor beta chains sequenced from one sample in a study of blood T cells in healthy people across ages. The use of a sample-barcoded 5' primer and a J-beta primer mix characterized a second PCR of roughly 7 to 11 cycles. TCRdb used MiXCR to reprocess the 5' RACE reads, holding one entry per CDR3 protein. The sample includes under 1,000,000 distinct CDR3 sequences, 36% of them seen just once. Source material: blood. Source of these receptors: a man aged 18 to 30 in good health.

This chain connects TRBV20-1 to TRBJ2-5; the match to TRBD2 covers 11 bases. Germline CDR1 is DFQATT and CDR2 is SNEGSKA (reference sequence). This CDR3 is 19 amino acids long. The junction had 15 bases not matched to a gene; V was cut back by 0 bases and J by 3 bases. The CDR3 spells CSARDFRLAGGFKEETQYF. CDR3 DNA sequence: TGCAGTGCTAGAGATTTTCGGCTAGCGGGGGGTTTCAAAGAAGAGACCCAGTACTTC.

The V gene is TRBV29-1, the J gene TRBJ2-1; D possibly corresponds to TRBD2 (6 bases). The CDR3 is 14 amino acids. V was cut by 6 bases and J by 8 bases, with 20 bases left in between. CDR1 is SQVTM, CDR2 ANQGSEA, per germline. The chain's CDR3 is CSVQTRPTKYEQFF. The CDR3 nucleotides read TGCAGCGTACAGACTAGGCCTACAAAGTATGAGCAGTTCTTC.

This rearrangement joins TRBV2 to TRBJ2-1; TRBD2 is a possible D gene (6 bases). The CDR3 has 14 residues. Germline lookup yields CDR1 SNHLY and CDR2 FYNNEI. Trimming removed 10 bases at V and 2 bases at J, with 15 bases between. DNA for the CDR3: TGTGCCACAACAACGGGACTGACCTACAATGAGCAGTTCTTC. It specifies CATTTGLTYNEQFF.

Only a few counts were recorded for this clonotype. A junction end diverges from the germline sequence, so it may reflect a read error. V gene TRBV4-1 combines with J gene TRBJ2-7; the D is unclear. The end of the DNA fits TRBJ2-5 better, so the J call may be wrong. The CDR3 has 11 residues. Germline loops: CDR1 MGHRA, CDR2 YSYEKL. The CDR3 nucleotides are TGCGCCAGCACCCAAGGTGGGACCCAGTACTTC. Translation: CASTQGGTQYF.

This clonotype was seen repeatedly, ten times or more. The CDR3: CASGSRQAETQYF. CDR3 nucleotide sequence: TGTGCCAGCGGTTCGCGACAGGCAGAGACCCAGTACTTC. This chain joins TRBV12-3 or TRBV12-4 and TRBJ2-5; a possible D gene is TRBD1 (6 bases). The germline V and J ends were trimmed by 8 bases and 4 bases, with 14 bases remaining between them. The CDR3 length is 13 residues.

The V and J genes are TRBV7-9 and TRBJ2-2; TRBD1 matches 12 bases. With 9 bases clipped from V and 17 bases from J, the junction kept 7 bases outside the gene matches. Germline loops: CDR1 SEHNR, CDR2 FQNEAQ (reference sequence). CDR3 size: 11 residues. CDR3 DNA sequence: TGTGCCAGGTACCGGGACAGGGGGCTCTTTTTT. This codes for CARYRDRGLFF.

J is TRBJ2-3 and V is TRBV30; 8 positions agree with TRBD1. The CDR3 sequence is 13 residues long. Germline assignment: CDR1 GTSNPN and CDR2 SVGIG (reference sequence). The J segment lost 5 bases and the V segment lost 8 bases, leaving 9 bases of the junction unmatched. The CDR3 DNA is TGTGCCCGTGGGGGACAGGCCCTAGATACGCAGTATTTT. As protein: CARGGQALDTQYF.

This clonotype showed up just a few times. This chain uses TRBV28 with TRBJ2-6; TRBD1 matches 7 bases. The ends lost 7 bases at V and 2 bases at J; junction bases unmatched: 5. CDR3 size: 15 residues. From germline, CDR1 is MDHEN and CDR2 SYDVKM. For the CDR3, the DNA is TGTGCCAGCACGACAGGGAGTACTGGGGCCAACGTCCTGACTTTC. Residues: CASTTGSTGANVLTF.

The J gene is TRBJ2-5, the V gene TRBV2; D is possibly TRBD2 (5 bases). Trimming removed 10 bases at V and 5 bases at J, with 11 bases between. The CDR3 is made up of 11 amino acids. The germline V gene encodes CDR1 SNHLY and CDR2 FYNNEI. As DNA, the CDR3 is TGTGCCATTCCGGGATTGGAGACCCAGTACTTC. As protein: CAIPGLETQYF.

The chain combines TRBV4-2 with TRBJ2-5; D is unresolved. The CDR3 runs 11 residues. Trimming removed 0 bases at V and 11 bases at J, with 7 bases between. Germline V lookup: CDR1 LGHNA, CDR2 YNFKEQ. The CDR3 reads CASSQDTEQYF. CDR3 DNA: TGTGCCAGCAGCCAAGATACTGAGCAGTACTTC.

On this clonotype itself: A read error is possible here, since a much larger clone lies one base away. The chain employs TRBV5-1 and TRBJ2-3; D is unresolved. The CDR3 runs 16 residues. Trimming pared 0 bases from V and 1 base from J, leaving 12 bases between. Germline CDR1 and CDR2: SGHRS and YFSETQ. Here the CDR3 reads CASSLDGRIGTDTQYF. In nucleotides, the CDR3 is TGCGCCAGCAGCTTGGATGGCAGAATTGGCACAGATACGCAGTATTTT.

This clonotype showed up just a few times. This chain joins TRBV29-1 and TRBJ1-2, with TRBD1 identical over 8 bases. The CDR3 runs 15 residues. Germline CDR1 SQVTM, CDR2 ANQGSEA. V lost 0 bases, J lost 3 bases, and 6 bases stayed unmatched. CDR3 amino acids: CSVEDAGGPHYGYTF. In DNA form, the CDR3 reads TGCAGCGTTGAAGACGCAGGGGGCCCTCACTATGGCTACACCTTC.

This sequence joins TRBV20-1 and TRBJ2-3; D is unclear. V lost 3 bases and J lost 9, with 10 bases in between. Germline assignment: CDR1 DFQATT and CDR2 SNEGSKA (reference sequence). CDR3 length: 11 amino acids. The CDR3 bases are TGCAGTGCTAGGATGGTCAGAACGCAGTATTTT. Translation: CSARMVRTQYF.

For the CDR3, the DNA is TGTGCCAGCGTCGCTGCAGAAATAACCGGGGAGCTGTTTTTT. This gives the protein CASVAAEITGELFF. V and J are TRBV7-2 and TRBJ2-2; D remains unclear. The CDR3 runs 14 residues. V was shortened by 8 bases and J by 5 bases, with 15 bases between the two germline ends. The germline CDR1 and CDR2 sequences are SGHTA and FQGNSA.

The genes are TRBV3-1 and TRBJ2-3, with D perhaps matching TRBD1 or TRBD2 (6 bases each). Per germline, CDR1 LGHDT and CDR2 YNNKEL (reference sequence). The ends were cut back, 0 bases at V and 4 bases at J, with 14 bases in the middle. This CDR3 contains 16 residues. CDR3 sequence: CASSQDQGGGADTQYF. In DNA form, the CDR3 reads TGTGCCAGCAGCCAAGATCAAGGGGGAGGCGCAGATACGCAGTATTTT.

The V gene is TRBV7-2, the J gene TRBJ2-3, with D unclear. The CDR3 runs 14 residues. Germline loops: CDR1 SGHTA, CDR2 FQGNSA. V was pared by 5 bases and J by 2 bases, with 11 bases between. CDR3 residues: CASSVVGNTDTQYF. CDR3 DNA sequence: TGTGCCAGCAGCGTAGTGGGCAACACAGATACGCAGTATTTT.

The sample holds a few counts of this clonotype. V gene TRBV7-9 combines with J gene TRBJ1-6, with unresolved D. V lost 5 bases and J 7 bases, leaving 15 bases between the germline ends. CDR3 length equals 15 residues. In germline, CDR1 is SEHNR, CDR2 FQNEAQ (reference sequence). CDR3 nucleotide sequence: TGTGCCAGCAGCGTAGGTCAAGGAGAGAATTCACCCCTCCACTTT. Translating it yields CASSVGQGENSPLHF. The full variable domain, completed using reference TRBV7-9 and TRBJ1-6, is DTGVSQNPRHKITKRGQNVTFRCDPISEHNRLYWYRQTLGQGPEFLTYFQNEAQLEKSRLLSDRFSAERPKGSFSTLEIQRTEQGDSAMYLCASSVGQGENSPLHFGNGTRLTVT.

This clonotype came up many times. The V and J genes are TRBV5-1 and TRBJ1-2, with 8 bases identical to TRBD1. CDR1 is SGHRS, CDR2 YFSETQ, per germline. J was trimmed by 8 bases and V by 4 bases; bases with no gene match: 7. The CDR3 is made up of 13 amino acids. The CDR3 region has the DNA TGCGCCAGCAGCGGGGACAGGTCCAGGGGCTACACCTTC. Protein product: CASSGDRSRGYTF.

This clonotype has only a few counts. This rearrangement joins TRBV25-1 to TRBJ2-5; D call uncertain. There are 12 residues in the CDR3. Trimming removed 6 bases at V and 3 bases at J, with 8 bases between. Germline lookup yields CDR1 MGHDK and CDR2 SYGVNS. This chain's CDR3 is CASSRLKETQYF. The CDR3 DNA reads TGTGCCAGCAGCCGACTGAAAGAGACCCAGTACTTC.

This chain uses TRBV20-1 with TRBJ2-1, with D perhaps matching TRBD1 or TRBD2 (6 bases each). V was trimmed by 1 base and J by 6 bases, leaving 16 bases between them. The CDR3 is made up of 15 amino acids. CDR1 and CDR2 (germline): DFQATT, SNEGSKA (reference sequence). CDR3 bases: TGCAGTGCTAGAGGGGGCCGCGGAGGGGGCAATGAGCAGTTCTTC. This codes for CSARGGRGGGNEQFF.

The chain couples TRBV9 to TRBJ2-7; 10 nucleotides align to TRBD1. Germline V gene sequence: CDR1 SGDLS, CDR2 YYNGEE. The CDR3 sequence is 13 residues long. The V segment lost 3 bases and the J segment 7 bases; nucleotides outside the gene matches: 4. CDR3 in amino acids: CASSADRGNEQYF. In DNA form, the CDR3 reads TGTGCCAGCAGCGCGGACAGGGGGAATGAGCAGTACTTC.